This TCR beta chain was recovered during a study of shared clonotypes between healthy human individuals. The study's findings and limits: About 5% of naive CD4 clonotypes were common to a few donors.

As to this clone: As yet, its antigen is unknown.

CD45RO-negative CD8 cells positively selected for CCR7 made up the naive population, which excluded terminally differentiated effector memory CD45RA+ cells. Donors, without exception, were Caucasian adults residing in Nashville, Tennessee. Trimming cost V 7 bases and J 4 bases, with 24 bases left between them. Germline-derived CDR1 and CDR2 are MNHEY and SMNVEV (reference sequence). CDR3 length: 17 amino acids. The material for each subset, its genomic DNA, was split evenly across several immunoSEQ plates. TCRdb keeps only in-frame clones here, not all; method: immunoSEQ multiplex PCR. The data show around 2,000,000 clones, just under 95% seen once.

The sample comprised naive CD8+ T cells sorted from blood. This receptor was taken from a man between 18 and 29 years old in good health. This chain joins TRBV27 and TRBJ2-3; weak D call: TRBD1 (9 bases). The CDR3 DNA follows: TGTGCCAGCAACCCGACAGGGGGGAGCGGGAGCGCAGATACGCAGTATTTT. Its translation: CASNPTGGSGSADTQYF.